These 23 T cell receptor beta chains share one sample of origin, sequenced in a study of CXCR3-negative and CXCR3-positive naive CD8 T cells. 5' RACE with UMI labels generated the TRB cDNA libraries. Each CDR3 protein gets one entry in TCRdb, which reprocessed the 5' RACE reads and gives no DNA. The sample features 45,000 to 70,000 distinct CDR3 sequences, with 20% to 25% in its top ten. Sequenced material: memory CD8+ T cells from blood. The receptor source for this set is a human donor in good health. Some clones in this sample may be carry-over from other donors' samples.

This chain uses TRBV27 with TRBJ2-1. This CDR3 comprises 13 residues. From germline, CDR1 is MNHEY and CDR2 SMNVEV (reference sequence). CDR3 protein: CASSIHPDNEQFF.

The chain carries TRBV5-5 and TRBJ1-1. Germline V CDR1 and CDR2: SGHKS, YYEKEE (reference sequence). This CDR3 is 11 amino acids long. This chain's CDR3 is CASSPNTEAFF. Full variable domain (missing parts from reference TRBV5-5 and TRBJ1-1): DAGVTQSPTHLIKTRGQQVTLRCSPISGHKSVSWYQQVLGQGPQFIFQYYEKEERGRGNFPDRFSARQFPNYSSELNVNALLLGDSALYLCASSPNTEAFFGQGTRLTVV.

The rearrangement joins TRBV10-2 to TRBJ1-2. The germline V gene has CDR1 WSHSY and CDR2 SAAADI. The CDR3 consists of 13 residues. Here the CDR3 reads CASSDSRSYGYTF.

This chain uses TRBV11-3 with TRBJ2-1; TCRdb gives TRBD2 as the D gene, but with no DNA this cannot be confirmed. CDR1 and CDR2 (germline): SGHNT, YENEEA. CDR3 length: 22 amino acids. CDR3 region: CASSLDLPPGLAESQAAYEQFF.

The chain joins TRBV5-1 to TRBJ2-7; TCRdb's D call of TRBD2 is untestable without DNA. Looked up from germline, CDR1 is SGHRS and CDR2 is YFSETQ. The CDR3 sequence is 15 residues long. CDR3 loop: CASRRATSGNHEQYF.

The chain carries TRBV12-3 or TRBV12-4 and TRBJ2-3; absent DNA, TCRdb's TRBD2 call cannot be checked. The CDR3 consists of 15 residues. CDR3 protein: CASSLSDLNLGHQYF.

The chain is built from TRBV9 and TRBJ2-7. The V gene's germline CDR1 is SGDLS and CDR2 YYNGEE. The CDR3 is 14 amino acids. The CDR3 here is CASSVTGSSYEQYF.

This sequence joins TRBV4-1 and TRBJ1-4. The CDR3 is made up of 14 amino acids. The germline V gene has CDR1 MGHRA and CDR2 YSYEKL. This CDR3 is CASSQFRRAEKLFF.

The J gene is TRBJ2-5, the V gene TRBV28. In germline, CDR1 is MDHEN, CDR2 SYDVKM. The CDR3 loop spans 13 amino acids. The CDR3: CASSSQNQETQYF.

The CDR3: CTAITRGRTEAFF. This chain links TRBV20-1 with TRBJ1-1; without DNA, the TCRdb call of TRBD1 cannot be checked. Germline V lookup: CDR1 DFQATT, CDR2 SNEGSKA (reference sequence). The CDR3 has 13 amino acids.

The rearrangement joins TRBV5-4 to TRBJ2-5; absent DNA, TCRdb's TRBD2 call cannot be checked. CDR1 SGHNT and CDR2 YYREEE come from the germline V gene (reference sequence). The CDR3 sequence is 15 residues long. CDR3 sequence reads: CASSPTTGLIETQYF.

This chain links TRBV28 with TRBJ2-3; TCRdb's assignment of TRBD1 cannot be checked, as there is no DNA. Per the germline V gene, CDR1 is MDHEN and CDR2 is SYDVKM. CDR3 size: 17 residues. The CDR3 is CASRPTTGADRGATQYF. Using reference TRBV28 and TRBJ2-3 for the parts outside the CDR3, the full variable domain is DVKVTQSSRYLVKRTGEKVFLECVQDMDHENMFWYRQDPGLGLRLIYFSYDVKMKEKGDIPEGYSVSREKKERFSLILESASTNQTSMYLCASRPTTGADRGATQYFGPGTRLTVL.

The chain recombines TRBV6-5 with TRBJ2-1; TCRdb selects TRBD2, and the lack of DNA leaves this call unchecked. The CDR3 is 17 residues long. CDR1 and CDR2 (germline): MNHEY, SVGAGI. The CDR3 region is CASSYFPAGYNYNEQFF.

The chain carries TRBV7-9 and TRBJ1-1; there is no DNA to check the TCRdb D call of TRBD1. The germline V gene has CDR1 SEHNR and CDR2 FQNEAQ (reference sequence). The CDR3 is 15 amino acids. CDR3 sequence: CASSLYPGGETEAFF. Using reference TRBV7-9 and TRBJ1-1 for the parts outside the CDR3, the full variable domain is DTGVSQNPRHKITKRGQNVTFRCDPISEHNRLYWYRQTLGQGPEFLTYFQNEAQLEKSRLLSDRFSAERPKGSFSTLEIQRTEQGDSAMYLCASSLYPGGETEAFFGQGTRLTVV.

The chain couples TRBV7-9 to TRBJ1-1; no DNA is available, so the TRBD1 call from TCRdb remains unchecked. There are 14 residues in the CDR3. CDR1 is SEHNR, CDR2 FQNEAQ, per germline (reference sequence). The CDR3 loop reads CASSYPTTGTEAFF.

This chain links TRBV29-1 with TRBJ1-1; lacking DNA, the TRBD1 call made by TCRdb goes unchecked. CDR1 is SQVTM and CDR2 is ANQGSEA in the germline V gene. The CDR3 totals 13 residues. The CDR3 here is CSVADSVYTEAFF.

V usage is TRBV7-9 and J usage is TRBJ2-7. Per the germline V gene, CDR1 is SEHNR and CDR2 is FQNEAQ (reference sequence). CDR3 size: 13 residues. CDR3: CASSLVYLHEQYF.

The V and J genes are TRBV6-2 or TRBV6-3 and TRBJ2-3; TCRdb picks TRBD2, but there is no DNA to check that call. CDR1 MNHEY and CDR2 SVGEGT come from the germline V gene. The CDR3 consists of 19 residues. The CDR3 here is CASSYRGLAGVSSTDTQYF.

The CDR3 sequence: CSAPGASGAYNEQFF. This sequence joins TRBV20-1 and TRBJ2-1; without DNA, the TCRdb call of TRBD2 cannot be checked. From germline, CDR1 is DFQATT and CDR2 SNEGSKA (reference sequence). The CDR3 consists of 15 residues.

This chain joins TRBV6-5 and TRBJ2-2; lacking DNA, the TRBD2 call made by TCRdb goes unchecked. Per the germline V gene, CDR1 is MNHEY and CDR2 is SVGAGI. This CDR3 has 13 residues. This chain's CDR3 is CASSYGTAGELFF.

The chain has TRBV20-1 and TRBJ2-1. Germline-derived CDR1 and CDR2 are DFQATT and SNEGSKA (reference sequence). This CDR3 has 15 residues. CDR3 amino acids: CSARDLGSNRNEQFF.

This chain joins TRBV30 and TRBJ2-2. The CDR3 has 11 amino acids. Germline V gene sequence: CDR1 GTSNPN, CDR2 SVGIG (reference sequence). The CDR3 sequence is CAGRFTGELFF.

This sequence joins TRBV27 and TRBJ2-2; TCRdb reports TRBD2, a call that lacks DNA to check it against. The CDR3 sequence is 13 residues long. Germline V gene data show CDR1 as MNHEY and CDR2 as SMNVEV (reference sequence). The CDR3 spells CASSREGPGELFF.